This T cell receptor beta chain was recovered during a study of blood T cells in healthy people across ages. Study observations and caveats: In older individuals, TCR beta diversity per million T cells was lower, falling roughly linearly with age.

PCR was performed a second time for about 7 to 11 cycles using a sample-barcoded 5' primer and a J-beta primer mix. Via MiXCR, TCRdb re-called the 5' RACE reads, giving one row per CDR3 protein. The sample gives more than 900,000 distinct CDR3 sequences, roughly 29% of which show up once; roughly 10% is in the top ten. Germline V gene lookup returns CDR1 ENHRY and CDR2 SYGVKD. Trimming took 0 bases from V and 7 from J, leaving 10 bases between them. The CDR3 loop spans 13 amino acids. This clonotype was seen at least ten times. The antigen remains undetermined. The sample also formed part of further work on T cells of mothers and their children. This second study notes: Sample barcodes plus 2-4 random nucleotides came from the M1S primer. Whether related or unrelated, pairs show similar shaping of TCR recombination output by thymic selection.

The receptor comes from a middle-aged woman in good health. The sample comprised blood. The chain couples TRBV10-3 to TRBJ2-7; perhaps D is TRBD1 or TRBD2 (5 bases each). Written as DNA, the CDR3 is TGTGCCATCAGTGAGTCAGGGGACGGGGAGCAGTACTTC. This codes for CAISESGDGEQYF.